One sample yielded the 29 T cell receptor beta chains listed below, sequenced in a study of T cells in Graves' hyperthyroidism and ophthalmopathy. Amplified TCR beta CDR3 regions came from RNA transcripts. First-round RT-PCR of the TCR CDR3 relied on the HTBI primer set. TCRdb reanalysed the multiplex PCR reads using MiXCR and keeps one entry per CDR3 protein. The top ten hold around 8% of the sample, which has about 580,000 distinct CDR3 sequences, under 60% seen once. The sequencing input was peripheral blood or thyroid tissue (not recorded which). The receptors originated from a woman between 18 and 29 years old with Graves' hyperthyroidism.

This clonotype turned up a few times. The V gene is TRBV27, the J gene TRBJ2-5, with D possibly matching TRBD2 (5 bases). This CDR3 region has 13 residues. V lost 10 bases to trimming and J lost 5 bases, with 17 bases between them. Germline CDR1 reads MNHEY; CDR2 reads SMNVEV (reference sequence). CDR3 in amino acids: CATSLYGEETQYF. CDR3 in DNA: TGTGCCACCAGCCTTTACGGGGAGGAGACCCAGTACTTC.

V usage is TRBV10-3 and J usage is TRBJ2-5; 8 nucleotides match TRBD2. The CDR3 is made up of 14 amino acids. Germline V gene data show CDR1 as ENHRY and CDR2 as SYGVKD. Trimming at V came to 6 bases and at J to 6 bases, leaving 9 bases not matched to a gene. CDR3 amino acids: CAIRPPTSVQTQYF. The CDR3 DNA follows: TGTGCCATCAGGCCCCCGACTAGCGTACAGACCCAGTACTTC.

V is TRBV11-3 and J is TRBJ1-4; D perhaps matches TRBD1 (5 bases). Trimming removed 8 bases at V and 1 base at J, with 11 bases between. This CDR3 region has 14 residues. CDR1 and CDR2 from the germline V gene are SGHNT and YENEEA. The CDR3 DNA reads TGTGCCAGCTCACCGGACATAACTAATGAAAAACTGTTTTTT. Translating it yields CASSPDITNEKLFF. The full variable domain, in which reference TRBV11-3 and TRBJ1-4 provide the parts outside the CDR3, is EAGVVQSPRYKIIEKKQPVAFWCNPISGHNTLYWYLQNLGQGPELLIRYENEEAVDDSQLPKDRFSAERLKGVDSTLKIQPAELGDSAVYLCASSPDITNEKLFFGSGTQLSVL.

As to this clonotype: As the CDR3 is not closed by the conserved phenylalanine or tryptophan, this likely results from a read error. No DNA is shown, since the ends of the CDR3 on it are uncertain; the CDR3 is the one TCRdb lists. This CDR3 is CASSGGGVGLA. This chain uses TRBV4-2 with TRBJ2-2; the tabulated D call, TRBD2, remains unverified against the DNA. Germline CDR1 reads LGHNA; CDR2 reads YNFKEQ. The CDR3 has 11 residues if both end residues are counted.

This clonotype appeared many times. The V gene is TRBV4-3, the J gene TRBJ1-5; the D gene is possibly TRBD1 (6 bases). V was trimmed by 1 base and J by 5 bases, leaving 15 bases between them. CDR1 is LGHNA and CDR2 is YSLEER in the germline V gene. There are 16 residues in the CDR3. For the CDR3, the DNA is TGCGCCAGCAGCCAAGCTCCCAACAGGGCTGATCAGCCCCAGCATTTT. Translating it yields CASSQAPNRADQPQHF.

The chain has TRBV15 and TRBJ1-2; D remains unclear. CDR1 and CDR2 (germline): LNHNV, YYDKDF (reference sequence). Trimming cost V 3 bases and J 6 bases, with 17 bases left between them. There are 15 residues in the CDR3. CDR3 in amino acids: CATSSERGYRDGYTF. The CDR3 DNA follows: TGTGCCACCAGCAGCGAACGAGGATACAGAGATGGCTACACCTTC.

The chain joins TRBV9 to TRBJ1-2, with unresolved D. This CDR3 contains 13 residues. CDR1 is SGDLS and CDR2 is YYNGEE in the germline V gene. Deletions cut 0 bases from V and 4 bases from J, with 7 bases between. The CDR3 loop reads CASSVAWGYGYTF. DNA for the CDR3: TGTGCCAGCAGCGTAGCTTGGGGCTATGGCTACACCTTC. Filled out from reference TRBV9 and TRBJ1-2, the complete variable domain reads DSGVTQTPKHLITATGQRVTLRCSPRSGDLSVYWYQQSLDQGLQFLIQYYNGEERAKGNILERFSAQQFPDLHSELNLSSLELGDSALYFCASSVAWGYGYTFGSGTRLTVV.

The V and J genes are TRBV19 and TRBJ2-6, with TRBD1 matching 8 bases. CDR1 and CDR2 (germline): LNHDA, SQIVND (reference sequence). This CDR3 contains 12 residues. J was trimmed by 12 bases and V by 10 bases; bases with no gene match: 8. The CDR3 protein is CAISTGQAVLTF. The DNA for the CDR3 is TGTGCCATCAGTACGGGACAGGCCGTCCTGACTTTC.

This clonotype has ten or more counts. The rearrangement links TRBV19 to TRBJ1-1, with 9 nucleotides matching TRBD1. CDR3 size: 16 residues. The J segment lost 4 bases and the V segment lost 3 bases, leaving 9 bases of the junction unmatched. Germline V CDR1 and CDR2: LNHDA, SQIVND (reference sequence). The CDR3, as DNA: TGTGCCAGTAGTATGTCGCCTGGACAGGGGACCACTGAAGCTTTCTTT. Protein sequence: CASSMSPGQGTTEAFF.

This clonotype was found many times. This chain connects TRBV6-6 to TRBJ2-7; TRBD1 might be the D (6 bases). This CDR3 has 13 amino acids. V lost 6 bases, J lost 5 bases, and 14 bases lay in between. The germline gives CDR1 MNHNY, CDR2 SVGAGI (reference sequence). The CDR3 here is CASSPPGVDEQYF. For the CDR3, the DNA is TGTGCCAGCAGCCCCCCAGGGGTGGACGAGCAGTACTTC.

The chain recombines TRBV29-1 with TRBJ2-6; D is perhaps TRBD1 or TRBD2 (6 bases each). Germline lookup yields CDR1 SQVTM and CDR2 ANQGSEA. This CDR3 region has 18 residues. Between the trimmed V and J ends, which lost 4 bases and 0 bases, there was a span of 19 bases. The CDR3 loop reads CSVVSRDKKSSGANVLTF. The CDR3 coding sequence is TGCAGCGTTGTATCGCGGGACAAGAAGAGCTCTGGGGCCAACGTCCTGACTTTC.

This clonotype was seen ten or more times. The J gene is TRBJ2-7, the V gene TRBV9; D gene uncertain. Germline V CDR1 and CDR2: SGDLS, YYNGEE. The V gene lost 0 bases and the J gene lost 0 bases, with 7 bases spanning the gap. The CDR3 has 14 amino acids. CDR3 nucleotides: TGTGCCAGCAGCGTAGAGCCTGGCTCCTACGAGCAGTACTTC. Protein product: CASSVEPGSYEQYF.

Many counts were recorded for this clonotype. V gene TRBV6-2 or TRBV6-3 combines with J gene TRBJ1-1, with D possibly matching TRBD1 (6 bases). There are 15 residues in the CDR3. V gave up 2 bases and J gave up 2 bases, with 12 bases separating them. CDR1 and CDR2 (germline): MNHEY, SVGEGT. CDR3: CASSYHAGDNTEAFF. The CDR3 DNA follows: TGTGCCAGCAGTTACCACGCAGGGGATAACACTGAAGCTTTCTTT.

This clonotype was picked up many times. The genes are TRBV2 and TRBJ2-7; D could derive from TRBD1 or TRBD2 (5 bases each). Trimming removed 5 bases from V and 4 bases from J, with 18 bases in between. The CDR3 has 15 residues. Germline V gives CDR1 SNHLY, CDR2 FYNNEI. The CDR3 spells CASSTGRGPMYEQYF. The CDR3 DNA follows: TGTGCCAGCAGTACCGGTAGGGGACCTATGTACGAGCAGTACTTC.

This clonotype was recorded many times. CDR3 nucleotides: TGCTCGGGGACTTTCAGCTCCTACGAGCAGTACTTC. It encodes CSGTFSSYEQYF. The chain has TRBV20-1 and TRBJ2-7, with TRBD2 as a possible D gene (6 bases). CDR1 DFQATT and CDR2 SNEGSKA come from the germline V gene (reference sequence). This CDR3 is built from 12 residues.

This clonotype was observed once. The chain links TRBV20-1 to TRBJ2-2, with 11 bases lining up with TRBD2. Germline V gene lookup returns CDR1 DFQATT and CDR2 SNEGSKA (reference sequence). This CDR3 is 15 amino acids long. V shed 6 bases and J 3 bases; nucleotides not matched to a gene: 6. The chain's CDR3 is CSASGTSGYTGELFF. The CDR3 region has the DNA TGCAGTGCCTCGGGGACTAGCGGATACACCGGGGAGCTGTTTTTT.

This chain uses TRBV20-1 with TRBJ1-6; D is perhaps TRBD1 (6 bases). The CDR3 has 17 amino acids. Germline CDR1 and CDR2: DFQATT and SNEGSKA (reference sequence). As DNA, the CDR3 is TGCAGCCTGAGGGGGAGGGAGGCGAGCCCCAATAATTCACCCCTCCACTTT. The encoded protein is CSLRGREASPNNSPLHF.

This clonotype has a single count. A much more abundant neighbour one base away suggests this may be a read error. The chain recombines TRBV5-1 with TRBJ1-1; 7 bases are a match to TRBD1. V shed 3 bases, J shed 8 bases, and the junction held 13 bases outside the gene matches. CDR1 is SGHRS, CDR2 YFSETQ, per germline. The length of the CDR3 is 15 residues. For the CDR3, the DNA is TGCGCCAGCAGCTGGGGGGGGACAGAAGCAATAGAAGCTTTCTTT. Translation gives CASSWGGTEAIEAFF.

This clonotype has ten or more counts. V and J are TRBV24-1 and TRBJ1-1; D is uncertain. Trimming took off 4 bases at V and 7 bases at J, with 12 bases between the two ends. Germline-derived CDR1 and CDR2 are KGHDR and SFDVKD. This CDR3 has 13 residues. The CDR3 nucleotides are TGTGCCACCAGTGACTCCGGGAAGGGTGAAGCTTTCTTT. Translating it yields CATSDSGKGEAFF.

The chain employs TRBV29-1 and TRBJ2-7; the match to TRBD1 covers 7 bases. CDR1 SQVTM and CDR2 ANQGSEA come from the germline V gene. The CDR3 covers 12 residues. Trimming cost V 6 bases and J 5 bases; bases outside gene matches: 7. CDR3 bases: TGCAGCGTCGGACAGGTGGTCGACGAGCAGTACTTC. Translated: CSVGQVVDEQYF.

The gene calls are TRBV5-4 and TRBJ2-1; no reliable D call. The CDR3 runs to 13 residues. Germline CDR1 SGHNT, CDR2 YYREEE (reference sequence). V was shortened by 4 bases and J by 9 bases, with 14 bases between the two germline ends. CDR3 nucleotides: TGTGCCAGCAGCAAGGAAGGTTGGGGTGAGCAGTTCTTC. It specifies CASSKEGWGEQFF.

This clonotype appeared many times. V is TRBV6-9 and J is TRBJ1-2; 10 bases map to TRBD1. Germline CDR1 and CDR2: MNHGY and SVAAGI. Trimming took 8 bases from V and 3 from J; bases not matched to a gene: 9. The CDR3 covers 15 residues. In nucleotides, the CDR3 is TGTGCCAGCCGAGGGAGACAGGGGGCAGACTATGGCTACACCTTC. This encodes CASRGRQGADYGYTF.

This clonotype was observed many times. J is TRBJ2-7 and V is TRBV9; D is possibly TRBD2 (5 bases). CDR3 length: 16 amino acids. Germline-derived CDR1 and CDR2 are SGDLS and YYNGEE. V shed 0 bases and J shed 0 bases, with 13 bases lying between them. DNA of the CDR3: TGTGCCAGCAGCGTAGGAGAGGGCGTGAGCTCCTACGAGCAGTACTTC. Protein: CASSVGEGVSSYEQYF. The variable domain in full, completed from reference TRBV9 and TRBJ2-7, reads DSGVTQTPKHLITATGQRVTLRCSPRSGDLSVYWYQQSLDQGLQFLIQYYNGEERAKGNILERFSAQQFPDLHSELNLSSLELGDSALYFCASSVGEGVSSYEQYFGPGTRLTVT.

This clonotype was seen many times. The chain uses TRBV5-1 and TRBJ1-1; weak D call: TRBD1 (6 bases). The germline gives CDR1 SGHRS, CDR2 YFSETQ. Trimming took 6 bases from V and 1 from J, leaving 13 bases between them. The CDR3 extends over 14 amino acids. The CDR3 coding sequence is TGCGCCAGCATTTCCGGACAGTCGAACACTGAAGCTTTCTTT. Amino acid sequence: CASISGQSNTEAFF.

This clonotype has a count of ten or more. The chain joins TRBV20-1 to TRBJ1-5; perhaps TRBD1 as D (5 bases). V gave up 3 bases and J gave up 5 bases, with 8 bases separating them. The CDR3 has 12 amino acids. Looked up from germline, CDR1 is DFQATT and CDR2 is SNEGSKA (reference sequence). The CDR3 loop reads CSARRGYQPQHF. CDR3 coding DNA: TGCAGTGCTAGGAGGGGTTATCAGCCCCAGCATTTT.

This sequence joins TRBV25-1 and TRBJ1-2, with 7 bases aligning to TRBD1. Losses at the gene ends were 6 bases for V and 1 base for J; bases not matched to a gene: 8. CDR3 length equals 15 residues. Germline-derived CDR1 and CDR2 are MGHDK and SYGVNS. CDR3 protein: CASRSGWDSNYGYTF. CDR3 nucleotides: TGTGCCAGCAGATCCGGTTGGGACAGTAACTATGGCTACACCTTC.

This clonotype came up many times. V is TRBV29-1 and J is TRBJ2-7; 7 bases are a match to TRBD1. With V trimmed by 4 bases and J by 1 base, 4 bases remained unmatched. Germline CDR1 SQVTM, CDR2 ANQGSEA. The CDR3 is made up of 13 amino acids. The CDR3, as DNA: TGCAGCGTTGGTCCGACAGGGTCCTACGAGCAGTACTTC. This translates into CSVGPTGSYEQYF.

Details on this clonotype: This could be a read error, since a much larger clone is one nucleotide away. The chain carries TRBV2 and TRBJ2-7; 9 nucleotides line up with TRBD2. From germline, CDR1 is SNHLY and CDR2 FYNNEI. CDR3 size: 13 residues. CDR3 amino acids: CATTSGSSYEQHF. The CDR3 bases are TGTGCCACCACTAGCGGGTCCTCCTACGAGCAGCACTTC.

V is TRBV20-1 and J is TRBJ2-7; the D is unclear. This CDR3 comprises 18 residues. Germline lookup yields CDR1 DFQATT and CDR2 SNEGSKA (reference sequence). Trimming removed 3 bases at V and 0 bases at J, with 24 bases between. Here the CDR3 reads CSASRNSSGWGSSYEQYF. The CDR3 coding sequence is TGCAGTGCTAGCAGGAATAGCAGTGGTTGGGGTTCCTCCTACGAGCAGTACTTC.